This T cell receptor beta chain was documented in a study of T cells after yellow fever vaccination (dated by TCRdb to between 2018 and 2020). For context, the study as a whole: Libraries from fractions with low cell numbers were prepared with the SMART-Seq v4 Ultra Low Input RNA kit. To follow T-cell clones before and after primary and booster YFV17D yellow fever vaccination, bulk TCR alpha and beta repertoires were sequenced over time. The cohort comprised two healthy male donors, one aged 18 to 29 and one aged 30 to 39 years. Blood was drawn at multiple timepoints before and after primary and secondary immunization, with bulk PBMC replicates and cell subsets isolated. General conclusions and limits of the study: A small fraction of clonotypes appeared in both the CD4 and CD8 compartments, likely as a result of convergent recombination. FACS-sorted repertoires could contain abundant contaminating clonotypes from the bulk population, so computational filtering was required. The study included only a couple of donors, which limits how far the findings can be generalized. After the booster, most clones that had expanded after primary vaccination were detected again (around 97% of CD4 and about 88% of CD8), suggesting broad maintenance of memory. Compared with the primary T-cell response, the secondary T-cell response was faster but weaker, reaching its peak on day 5 rather than on day 15.

Per the publication, the treatment or condition label means: live attenuated yellow fever vaccine strain. At each blood-draw timepoint, two biological replicates of bulk PBMCs were collected. PBMCs were isolated from peripheral blood using a standard Ficoll-Paque protocol. TriZol was used to extract RNA from bulk PBMCs, CD4 and CD8 fractions, and dextramer-positive and dextramer-negative fractions. CDR1 and CDR2 are read off the germline V gene as SGHTA and FQGNSA. V loses 1 base, J loses 7 bases, and the germline ends lie 7 bases apart. The CDR3 measures 13 amino acids from cysteine to phenylalanine. Of all the DNA, just the CDR3 is kept, 39 bases in frame from base 1. This clonotype appeared a few times. The antigen this receptor binds is unknown. No base-level quality is on record; no much larger clone is a single base apart. TCR cDNA was made using 5'RACE template switching, a step that added a universal primer site and unique molecular identifiers. Priming for cDNA synthesis came from both the TCR alpha and TCR beta constant segments. Library amplification involved two PCR steps, and the second step added sample barcodes and sequencing adapters. Libraries were sequenced on Illumina HiSeq 2500 (2x100 bp) or NovaSeq (2x150 bp). The study's processing was this. MIGEC was used to demultiplex reads and collapse the reads into UMI consensus sequences, and MiXCR was used for V(D)J alignment. Vaccine-responding clonotypes were defined with edgeR using replicate PBMC samples, requiring FDR below 0.01 and a log2 fold change above 5 up to day 15. Each bulk clonotype was labeled CD4 or CD8 based on which sequenced repertoire, CD4 or CD8, contained the clonotype at higher abundance. TCRdb's own reprocessing of the public reads used fastp at Q25 and MiXCR and kept productive beta chains. Entries are consolidated by CDR3 protein sequence, retaining the most common genes and DNA. None of the V and J calls come from the authors' own analysis; TCRdb made them. The sample profile shows 510,000 or so distinct CDR3 sequences; roughly 21% of them were found once. Around an eighth of the sample is in the top ten clones.

This chain joins TRBV7-2 to TRBJ2-2, with the D gene too uncertain to name. Sample: PBMCs, taken 15 days after the yellow fever booster vaccination. This sequence was found in a man aged 30 to 45 who received the YFV17D yellow fever vaccine. DNA sequence: TGTGCCAGCAGCTTAGGGAGTGGCGGGGAGCTGTTTTTT. Its protein is CASSLGSGGELFF. This CDR3, with the reference TRBV7-2 and TRBJ2-2 proteins standing in past its ends, gives the full variable domain GAGVSQSPSNKVTEKGKDVELRCDPISGHTALYWYRQSLGQGLEFLIYFQGNSAPDKSGLPSDRFSAERTGGSVSTLTIQRTQQEDSAVYLCASSLGSGGELFFGEGSRLTVL.